This T cell receptor (beta chain) was observed in a study of T cell responses to AZD1222 COVID-19 vaccine. Sequencing was performed with immunoSEQ multiplex PCR; in TCRdb, only in-frame clones are kept and a portion is missing. This sample carries about 99,000 clones, over 90% of them seen once, and the ten largest clones take approximately 4.7%. J gave up 3 bases and V 1 base, and 4 bases lay outside the gene matches. The germline V gene has CDR1 SGHDN and CDR2 FVKESK. CDR3 length: 15 residues. The source is an adult in good health. The sample was peripheral blood, taken on day 0 of AZD1222 vaccination. V usage is TRBV14 and J usage is TRBJ2-5, with 8 positions matching TRBD1. The CDR3 is CASSQGPTGEETQYF. The DNA of the CDR3 is TGTGCCAGCAGCCAAGGTCCGACAGGGGAAGAGACCCAGTACTTC.